The 26 T cell receptor beta chains below come from one sample, sequenced in a study of blood T cell repertoires in COVID-19. The table came from immunoSEQ multiplex PCR; TCRdb's copy has only in-frame clones and leaves some out. The sample shows about 410,000 clones, about nine tenths of them seen only once. Sequenced material: peripheral blood. Receptor source: a woman in her thirties with active or convalescent COVID-19.

This clone appeared once. The V call is TRBV4-1, the J call TRBJ2-5; TRBD2 aligns across 8 bases. The CDR3 is 17 amino acids. Unmatched junction bases numbered 16, after V lost 5 bases and J lost 5 bases. Germline loops: CDR1 MGHRA, CDR2 YSYEKL. DNA for the CDR3: TGCGCCAGCAGCGTTGGACTAGCTTCCCCACATGGGGAGACCCAGTACTTC. Encoded protein: CASSVGLASPHGETQYF.

This chain links TRBV3-1 (or the pseudogene TRBV3-2) with TRBJ2-3, with 10 nucleotides matching TRBD2. V was pared by 10 bases and J by 4 bases, with 2 bases of the junction left unmatched. The length of the CDR3 is 12 residues. Per germline, CDR1 LGHDT and CDR2 YNNKEL (reference sequence). The CDR3 sequence: CATGLASDTQYF. The CDR3 nucleotides read TGTGCCACGGGACTAGCGTCAGATACGCAGTATTTT.

This clone has more than one count but fewer than ten. The chain has TRBV10-1 and TRBJ1-4; D gene unclear. The CDR3 contains 15 residues. V shed 3 bases and J shed 8 bases, with 16 bases lying between them. CDR1 is WNHNN and CDR2 is SYGVQD in the germline V gene (reference sequence). The CDR3 bases are TGCGCCAGCAGTGAAAACGAGGGCGCGGAAGAAAAACTGTTTTTT. Translated: CASSENEGAEEKLFF.

This rearrangement joins TRBV7-6 to TRBJ2-2, with D tentatively TRBD2 (5 bases). Germline V gene lookup returns CDR1 SGHVS and CDR2 FNYEAQ. Trimming took off 1 base at V and 3 bases at J, with 21 bases between the two ends. The CDR3 runs 19 residues. The CDR3 protein is CASSLVSVVLAEYTGELFF. In nucleotides, the CDR3 is TGTGCCAGCAGCTTAGTGTCGGTTGTCCTAGCTGAGTACACCGGGGAGCTGTTTTTT.

This clone was recorded only once. The genes are TRBV24-1 and TRBJ2-1; D call uncertain. Germline assignment: CDR1 KGHDR and CDR2 SFDVKD. The germline V and J ends were trimmed by 4 bases and 6 bases, with 9 bases remaining between them. The CDR3 covers 13 residues. DNA for the CDR3: TGTGCCACCAGTGACCCGGGTCTCAATGAGCAGTTCTTC. This codes for CATSDPGLNEQFF.

The V call is TRBV6-5, the J call TRBJ2-2; possible D gene TRBD2, 6 bases. V dropped 8 bases and J dropped 6 bases, with 7 bases sitting between them. The CDR3 sequence is 11 residues long. CDR1 is MNHEY and CDR2 is SVGAGI in the germline V gene. Here the CDR3 DNA reads TGTGCCAGCCGGGGGTCCGGGGAGCTGTTTTTT. This encodes CASRGSGELFF.

The chain links TRBV2 to TRBJ2-7, with a possible D match to TRBD1 (5 bases). The CDR3 covers 12 residues. CDR1 is SNHLY, CDR2 FYNNEI, per germline. With 1 base removed from V and 6 bases from J, the gap between germline ends came to 7 bases. The CDR3 sequence: CASSEGRGEQYF. The CDR3, as DNA: TGTGCCAGCAGTGAAGGAAGGGGCGAGCAGTACTTC.

This chain uses TRBV5-4 with TRBJ2-3, with D perhaps TRBD2 (5 bases). Trimming removed 4 bases at V and 3 bases at J, with 9 bases between. The CDR3 has 13 amino acids. Germline V gene lookup returns CDR1 SGHNT and CDR2 YYREEE (reference sequence). The CDR3 spells CASSEEGTDTQYF. DNA for the CDR3: TGTGCCAGCAGCGAAGAGGGAACAGATACGCAGTATTTT.

This clone appeared a few times. The chain carries TRBV7-9 and TRBJ2-5; the D gene is possibly TRBD1 (6 bases). Trimming shortened V by 0 bases and J by 5 bases, and 10 bases separated the two germline ends. The germline V gene encodes CDR1 SEHNR and CDR2 FQNEAQ (reference sequence). This CDR3 has 14 amino acids. Here the CDR3 reads CASSLATGWETQYF. The CDR3 nucleotides read TGTGCCAGCAGCTTAGCAACAGGGTGGGAGACCCAGTACTTC.

A few counts support this clone. The V and J genes are TRBV18 and TRBJ1-5, with D hard to call. The CDR3 has 11 amino acids. From germline, CDR1 is KGHSH and CDR2 LQKENI. V shed 7 bases and J shed 8 bases, with 9 bases lying between them. The CDR3 DNA reads as TGTGCCAGCTTTCGCGAGGAGCCCCAGCATTTT. Its translation is CASFREEPQHF.

V gene TRBV7-9 combines with J gene TRBJ2-1; D is unresolved. Trimming took 2 bases from V and 0 from J, leaving 11 bases between them. The CDR3 has 16 residues. Per the germline V gene, CDR1 is SEHNR and CDR2 is FQNEAQ (reference sequence). The CDR3 spells CASSLPQVNSYNEQFF. As DNA, the CDR3 is TGTGCCAGCAGCTTACCTCAGGTAAACTCCTACAATGAGCAGTTCTTC.

This clone was observed a few times. The gene calls are TRBV14 and TRBJ1-2; D ambiguous. V gave up 4 bases and J gave up 4 bases, with 16 bases separating them. The CDR3 is 15 amino acids. CDR1 SGHDN and CDR2 FVKESK come from the germline V gene. DNA for the CDR3: TGTGCCAGCAGCCCCGGACTCAAGGGAGGCTATGGCTACACCTTC. Protein: CASSPGLKGGYGYTF.

The chain combines TRBV29-1 with TRBJ2-1; D may be TRBD2 (6 bases). CDR3 length: 13 amino acids. CDR1 and CDR2 (germline): SQVTM, ANQGSEA. Trimming shortened V by 4 bases and J by 7 bases, and 14 bases separated the two germline ends. The CDR3 reads CSVGGLALNEQFF. Written as DNA, the CDR3 is TGCAGCGTTGGAGGTCTAGCGTTAAATGAGCAGTTCTTC.

This sequence joins TRBV18 and TRBJ2-1, with a possible D match to TRBD1 (5 bases). The CDR3 sequence is 15 residues long. V shed 2 bases and J shed 2 bases, with 10 bases lying between them. Looked up from germline, CDR1 is KGHSH and CDR2 is LQKENI. In DNA form, the CDR3 reads TGTGCCAGCTCACCAAAAGGGGAAACCTACAATGAGCAGTTCTTC. As protein: CASSPKGETYNEQFF.

V gene TRBV5-1 combines with J gene TRBJ2-3, with 10 bases that match TRBD2. The germline V gene has CDR1 SGHRS and CDR2 YFSETQ. With 0 bases clipped from V and 3 bases from J, the junction kept 7 bases outside the gene matches. The CDR3 runs to 17 residues. This CDR3 is CASSLDTSGIGTDTQYF. As DNA, the CDR3 is TGCGCCAGCAGCTTGGATACTAGCGGGATCGGTACAGATACGCAGTATTTT.

The rearrangement uses TRBV7-9 and TRBJ2-1; the D gene is possibly TRBD2 (5 bases). The CDR3 sequence is 15 residues long. From germline, CDR1 is SEHNR and CDR2 FQNEAQ (reference sequence). The ends were cut back, 1 base at V and 7 bases at J, with 14 bases in the middle. The CDR3 DNA reads TGTGCCAGCAGCTTAGTAGGCGGGTTGGGGAATGAGCAGTTCTTC. This gives the protein CASSLVGGLGNEQFF.

This clone came up a few times. The chain joins TRBV6-2 or TRBV6-3 to TRBJ1-2, with D tentatively TRBD1 (6 bases). In germline, CDR1 is MNHEY, CDR2 SVGEGT. There are 13 residues in the CDR3. The V end was cut by 5 bases, the J end by 4 bases, with 11 bases between. The chain's CDR3 is CASSRGQFYGYTF. The CDR3 nucleotides are TGTGCCAGCAGTCGAGGACAGTTCTATGGCTACACCTTC.

The rearrangement links TRBV18 to TRBJ2-7, with 7 positions matching TRBD1. The CDR3 spans 14 residues. Germline CDR1 is KGHSH and CDR2 is LQKENI. Trimming at V came to 1 base and at J to 3 bases, leaving 3 bases not matched to a gene. The CDR3 protein is CASSPQGAYYEQYF. Here the CDR3 DNA reads TGTGCCAGCTCACCACAGGGGGCCTACTACGAGCAGTACTTC.

The chain links TRBV5-1 to TRBJ1-1; 7 bases agree with TRBD1. J was trimmed by 4 bases and V by 4 bases; bases with no gene match: 10. The germline V gene has CDR1 SGHRS and CDR2 YFSETQ. The CDR3 has 15 amino acids. DNA for the CDR3: TGCGCCAGCAGCGCCAAACAGGGGAAGGGCACTGAAGCTTTCTTT. Translating it yields CASSAKQGKGTEAFF.

This clone was counted between two and nine times. The chain carries TRBV30 and TRBJ2-6; TRBD1 agrees at 10 bases. V shed 7 bases, J shed 2 bases, and the junction held 2 bases outside the gene matches. The CDR3 covers 14 residues. Germline V gene data show CDR1 as GTSNPN and CDR2 as SVGIG (reference sequence). The CDR3 nucleotides read TGTGCCTTGGGACAGGGGACTGGGGCCAACGTCCTGACTTTC. Translating gives CALGQGTGANVLTF. Full variable domain (rest looked up from reference TRBV30 and TRBJ2-6): SQTIHQWPATLVQPVGSPLSLECTVEGTSNPNLYWYRQAAGRGLQLLFYSVGIGQISSEVPQNLSASRPQDRQFILSSKKLLLSDSGFYLCALGQGTGANVLTFGAGSRLTVL.

In DNA form, the CDR3 reads TGTGCCAGCAGCTTAGGAACCGGGACAGTCCTGGGAGGTACGCAGTATTTT. It codes for CASSLGTGTVLGGTQYF. The rearrangement joins TRBV13 to TRBJ2-3, with a weak D call TRBD1 (7 bases). This CDR3 contains 17 residues. V lost 0 bases, J lost 8 bases, and 21 bases lay in between. The germline V gene encodes CDR1 PRHDT and CDR2 FYEKMQ (reference sequence).

This rearrangement joins TRBV19 to TRBJ1-5; D is possibly TRBD1 (6 bases). V was trimmed by 6 bases and J by 4 bases, leaving 19 bases between them. Germline values: CDR1 LNHDA, CDR2 SQIVND (reference sequence). The CDR3 extends over 16 amino acids. CDR3 nucleotide sequence: TGTGCCAGTAGCCTAATACGGACAGAAACAAATCAGCCCCAGCATTTT. Translation gives CASSLIRTETNQPQHF.

This clone was detected only once. V usage is TRBV2 and J usage is TRBJ2-4; 8 bases match TRBD1. Germline V gives CDR1 SNHLY, CDR2 FYNNEI. V was pared by 5 bases and J by 15 bases, with 9 bases of the junction left unmatched. This CDR3 comprises 12 residues. The CDR3, as DNA: TGTGCCAGCAGTTCAACAGGGGGTGATCGGTACTTC. It translates to CASSSTGGDRYF.

The chain recombines TRBV7-2 with TRBJ1-2, with D maybe TRBD1 (5 bases). V lost 4 bases to trimming and J lost 4 bases, with 13 bases between them. CDR1 and CDR2 from the germline V gene are SGHTA and FQGNSA. The CDR3 has 14 residues. The chain's CDR3 is CASSSVQGVYGYTF. The CDR3 DNA reads TGTGCCAGCAGCTCAGTTCAGGGTGTCTATGGCTACACCTTC.

The V gene is TRBV5-1, the J gene TRBJ2-7, with D tentatively TRBD2 (6 bases). V dropped 6 bases and J dropped 4 bases, with 17 bases sitting between them. The germline CDR1 and CDR2 sequences are SGHRS and YFSETQ. This CDR3 region has 14 residues. CDR3 nucleotides: TGCGCCAGCACCCGGGACTCATTATCGTACGAGCAGTACTTC. Its protein is CASTRDSLSYEQYF.

The rearrangement uses TRBV7-2 and TRBJ2-1; 7 bases are shared with TRBD1. Germline CDR1 and CDR2: SGHTA and FQGNSA. The CDR3 is 14 residues long. J was trimmed by 9 bases and V by 0 bases; bases with no gene match: 5. The CDR3 coding sequence is TGTGCCAGCAGCTTAGCGGGACAGCTCGGTGAGCAGTTCTTC. Its protein is CASSLAGQLGEQFF.